Below are 18 T cell receptor beta chains sequenced from a single sample in a study of T cell repertoires in cytomegalovirus infection (dated by TCRdb to between 2019 and 2020). The listed sequencing device is Illumina HiSeq 1500. TCRdb applied fastp at Q25 and MiXCR to the public reads, then kept only in-frame beta chains. Every CDR3 protein is listed once, alongside the most common genes and DNA of its rows. The sample includes about 400,000 distinct CDR3 sequences, with roughly 20% observed a single time. The ten most abundant clones make up 8.7% of the sample. The sample consisted of PBMCs. These receptors all come from a human donor in good health (CMV status not recorded). Some clones in this sample may be carry-over from other donors' samples.

This clonotype was counted at least ten times. This chain joins TRBV7-9 and TRBJ1-2; D unresolved. CDR3 length: 13 residues. Germline V lookup: CDR1 SEHNR, CDR2 FQNEAQ (reference sequence). The V end was cut by 5 bases, the J end by 0 bases, with 7 bases between. CDR3 DNA sequence: TGTGCCAGCAGCCAGAGAACTAACTATGGCTACACCTTC. As protein: CASSQRTNYGYTF. Full variable domain (outside the CDR3, taken from reference TRBV7-9 and TRBJ1-2): DTGVSQNPRHKITKRGQNVTFRCDPISEHNRLYWYRQTLGQGPEFLTYFQNEAQLEKSRLLSDRFSAERPKGSFSTLEIQRTEQGDSAMYLCASSQRTNYGYTFGSGTRLTVV.

This clonotype has a count of ten or more. The chain joins TRBV7-2 to TRBJ2-7, with TRBD2 matching 7 bases. Germline trimming cut 5 bases from V and 0 bases from J; bases unmatched to any gene: 7. The CDR3 runs to 15 residues. Germline V CDR1 and CDR2: SGHTA, FQGNSA. The CDR3 nucleotides read TGTGCCAGCAGCCCCTCGAGCGGGGCCTCCTACGAGCAGTACTTC. Translation gives CASSPSSGASYEQYF.

The chain recombines TRBV18 with TRBJ1-2; D not certain. Per germline, CDR1 KGHSH and CDR2 LQKENI. V lost 3 bases and J lost 1, with 12 bases in between. The CDR3 runs 15 residues. In DNA, the CDR3 is TGTGCCAGCTCACCCTCGATAGAGAATAACTATGGCTACACCTTC. Amino acid sequence: CASSPSIENNYGYTF.

The chain joins TRBV5-8 to TRBJ2-3, with a possible D match to TRBD1 (6 bases). The CDR3 contains 15 residues. Trimming removed 3 bases from V and 2 bases from J, with 13 bases in between. Germline V CDR1 and CDR2: SGHTS, YDEGEE. CDR3 amino acids: CASSSSGQYTDTQYF. CDR3 nucleotides: TGTGCCAGCAGCTCATCGGGACAATACACAGATACGCAGTATTTT.

This clonotype was detected a few times. The V gene is TRBV4-1, the J gene TRBJ1-4; weak D call: TRBD1 (5 bases). The germline V gene has CDR1 MGHRA and CDR2 YSYEKL. V lost 2 bases and J lost 7, with 11 bases in between. The CDR3 has 14 residues. CDR3 sequence reads: CASSQIPRGEKLFF. CDR3 bases: TGCGCCAGCAGCCAAATCCCGAGGGGTGAAAAACTGTTTTTT.

The chain has TRBV4-1 and TRBJ1-5; D is undetermined. The CDR3 is 15 amino acids. The V gene lost 1 base and the J gene lost 6 bases, with 13 bases spanning the gap. Germline CDR1 and CDR2: MGHRA and YSYEKL. Here the CDR3 DNA reads TGCGCCAGCAGCCAAGGGGTCCAGGCTAGTCAGCCCCAGCATTTT. Translated, it gives CASSQGVQASQPQHF.

This chain uses TRBV20-1 with TRBJ1-5; 7 nucleotides align to TRBD1. CDR1 is DFQATT and CDR2 is SNEGSKA in the germline V gene (reference sequence). CDR3 size: 13 residues. With V trimmed by 6 bases and J by 5 bases, 7 bases remained unmatched. The CDR3 protein is CSAAGQRDQPQHF. CDR3 nucleotides: TGCAGTGCCGCGGGACAGCGCGATCAGCCCCAGCATTTT.

The table lists this clonotype with a few counts. The chain carries TRBV30 and TRBJ2-1; 7 bases are shared with TRBD1. There are 11 residues in the CDR3. Germline-derived CDR1 and CDR2 are GTSNPN and SVGIG (reference sequence). V dropped 3 bases and J dropped 13; count of bases not matched to a gene: 6. CDR3 residues: CAWRTGLYQFF. The CDR3 nucleotides are TGTGCCTGGAGGACAGGGTTATATCAGTTCTTC.

This clonotype was recorded at least ten times. The gene calls are TRBV7-2 and TRBJ2-2, with 13 bases identical to TRBD2. The V gene end was trimmed by 5 bases and the J gene end by 5 bases; junction bases not matched to a gene: 2. The V gene's germline CDR1 is SGHTA and CDR2 FQGNSA. The CDR3 is 15 residues long. This chain's CDR3 is CASSPGLAGTGELFF. CDR3 bases: TGTGCCAGCAGCCCGGGACTAGCGGGGACCGGGGAGCTGTTTTTT.

This chain connects TRBV10-2 to TRBJ2-3, with D perhaps being TRBD1 or TRBD2 (5 bases each). The CDR3 covers 15 residues. Trimming removed 7 bases at V and 1 base at J, with 15 bases between. The germline CDR1 and CDR2 sequences are WSHSY and SAAADI. The DNA of the CDR3 is TGCGCCAGCACTTCGGGGCCTGGGGGCACAGATACGCAGTATTTT. Residues: CASTSGPGGTDTQYF.

This clonotype was counted ten times or more. This rearrangement joins TRBV11-2 to TRBJ2-3, with D possibly matching TRBD2 (5 bases). Germline CDR1 reads SGHAT; CDR2 reads FQNNGV. V shed 3 bases and J shed 5 bases, with 21 bases lying between them. This CDR3 has 17 amino acids. The CDR3 reads CASSLEQGRGKKDTQYF. CDR3 DNA sequence: TGTGCCAGCAGCTTGGAACAAGGACGAGGGAAGAAAGATACGCAGTATTTT. The full variable domain, with the rest looked up from reference TRBV11-2 and TRBJ2-3, is EAGVAQSPRYKIIEKRQSVAFWCNPISGHATLYWYQQILGQGPKLLIQFQNNGVVDDSQLPKDRFSAERLKGVDSTLKIQPAKLEDSAVYLCASSLEQGRGKKDTQYFGPGTRLTVL.

This chain connects TRBV24-1 to TRBJ2-5; 7 nucleotides line up with TRBD2. With 7 bases clipped from V and 2 bases from J, the junction kept 3 bases outside the gene matches. The CDR3 totals 13 residues. Germline CDR1 is KGHDR and CDR2 is SFDVKD. For the CDR3, the DNA is TGTGCCACCAGCGGGGGGTCACAAGAGACCCAGTACTTC. It encodes CATSGGSQETQYF.

This clonotype has a count of ten or more. The V and J genes are TRBV7-9 and TRBJ2-7, with D possibly TRBD2 on 5 matching bases. Germline CDR1 is SEHNR and CDR2 is FQNEAQ (reference sequence). V was pared by 4 bases and J by 2 bases, with 15 bases between. The CDR3 runs to 15 residues. The DNA of the CDR3 is TGTGCCAGCAGCTCCCCCGAGACGGAGGCCTACGAGCAGTACTTC. The encoded protein is CASSSPETEAYEQYF. Full variable domain (missing parts from reference TRBV7-9 and TRBJ2-7): DTGVSQNPRHKITKRGQNVTFRCDPISEHNRLYWYRQTLGQGPEFLTYFQNEAQLEKSRLLSDRFSAERPKGSFSTLEIQRTEQGDSAMYLCASSSPETEAYEQYFGPGTRLTVT.

This clonotype was counted a few times. V gene TRBV5-1 combines with J gene TRBJ1-1; D is undetermined. Between the trimmed V and J ends, which lost 1 base and 1 base, there was a span of 8 bases. This CDR3 spans 14 amino acids. Germline CDR1 is SGHRS and CDR2 is YFSETQ. The CDR3 nucleotides are TGCGCCAGCAGCTTGCGGCAGCAGAACACTGAAGCTTTCTTT. Its protein is CASSLRQQNTEAFF. The whole variable domain, remainder taken from reference TRBV5-1 and TRBJ1-1, is KAGVTQTPRYLIKTRGQQVTLSCSPISGHRSVSWYQQTPGQGLQFLFEYFSETQRNKGNFPGRFSGRQFSNSRSEMNVSTLELGDSALYLCASSLRQQNTEAFFGQGTRLTVV.

The chain uses TRBV18 and TRBJ1-3, with D unresolved. The germline CDR1 and CDR2 sequences are KGHSH and LQKENI. V gave up 1 base and J gave up 4 bases, with 5 bases separating them. The CDR3 sequence is 13 residues long. CDR3 nucleotide sequence: TGTGCCAGCTCACCACAATCCGGAAACACCATATATTTT. Amino acid sequence: CASSPQSGNTIYF.

The chain employs TRBV29-1 and TRBJ1-6; D possibly corresponds to TRBD1 (5 bases). Germline loops: CDR1 SQVTM, CDR2 ANQGSEA. The length of the CDR3 is 14 residues. Trimming removed 4 bases at V and 9 bases at J, with 16 bases between. DNA for the CDR3: TGCAGCGTTGTCGAAGGGGCGCGGGGTTCACCCCTCCACTTT. This encodes CSVVEGARGSPLHF.

The table lists this clonotype with many counts. The chain combines TRBV19 with TRBJ2-1; 10 bases agree with TRBD2. The J segment lost 6 bases and the V segment lost 1 base, leaving 6 bases of the junction unmatched. Germline loops: CDR1 LNHDA, CDR2 SQIVND (reference sequence). The CDR3 is made up of 16 amino acids. The CDR3 region has the DNA TGTGCCAGTAGTATAGCTAGCGGGGGTCTGCGCAATGAGCAGTTCTTC. As protein: CASSIASGGLRNEQFF.

This clonotype was found once. This chain uses TRBV6-5 with TRBJ2-6, with D hard to call. The CDR3 totals 20 residues. V was trimmed by 1 base and J by 0 bases, leaving 19 bases between them. Germline lookup yields CDR1 MNHEY and CDR2 SVGAGI. Written as DNA, the CDR3 is TGTGCCAGCAGTTACTGGACGTTTGGGCCATTAAGCTCTGGGGCCAACGTCCTGACTTTC. This translates into CASSYWTFGPLSSGANVLTF.